Listed below are T cell receptor beta chains from one sample, sequenced in a study of long-term antiretroviral therapy in people with HIV. Sequenced by immunoSEQ multiplex PCR; TCRdb stores in-frame clones only, minus some. The table shows 30,000 to 35,000 clones, with 75% to 85% occurring only once. The input for sequencing was unsorted PBMCs, taken 1.9 years after starting antiretroviral therapy. All receptors come from a man aged 18 to 30 with HIV. Each CDR3 is given with its conserved first and last residue. Each record gives: V gene, J gene, CDR3 protein.

V gene: TRBV2; J gene: TRBJ2-7; CDR3 protein: CASSGAELGEQYF
V gene: TRBV6-1; J gene: TRBJ2-2; CDR3 protein: CASSRTGELAGELFF
V gene: TRBV4-1; J gene: TRBJ2-2; CDR3 protein: CASSQDGPGELFF
V gene: TRBV11-3; J gene: TRBJ2-4; CDR3 protein: CASSLGEGWANIQYF
V gene: TRBV27; J gene: TRBJ2-7; CDR3 protein: CASSNLRVAGISYEQYF
V gene: TRBV5-6; J gene: TRBJ2-7; CDR3 protein: CASSEAGTGGAYEQYF
V gene: TRBV28; J gene: TRBJ1-2; CDR3 protein: CASSPRDSYTF
V gene: TRBV5-1; J gene: TRBJ2-5; CDR3 protein: CASGLGVGETQYF
V gene: TRBV5-4; J gene: TRBJ2-1; CDR3 protein: CASSLAGNEQFF
V gene: TRBV28; J gene: TRBJ2-1; CDR3 protein: CASSPLRDRDYNEQFF
V gene: TRBV6-1; J gene: TRBJ1-2; CDR3 protein: CASTQPDSYGYTF
V gene: TRBV5-6; J gene: TRBJ2-7; CDR3 protein: CASSRMGQGAAEQYF
V gene: TRBV14; J gene: TRBJ1-6; CDR3 protein: CASSQTTGGSGSPLHF
V gene: TRBV4-1; J gene: TRBJ2-4; CDR3 protein: CASSQSGGGKNIQYF
V gene: TRBV11-3; J gene: TRBJ2-1; CDR3 protein: CASSPTGSYNEQFF
V gene: TRBV2; J gene: TRBJ1-5; CDR3 protein: CATRQGTFSNQPQHF
V gene: TRBV7-3; J gene: TRBJ1-6; CDR3 protein: CASSQNGQYSPLHF
V gene: TRBV11-3; J gene: TRBJ2-1; CDR3 protein: CASSLGGRRGLGEQFF
V gene: TRBV28; J gene: TRBJ2-7; CDR3 protein: CATIGEGNSYYEQYF
V gene: TRBV5-1; J gene: TRBJ2-3; CDR3 protein: CASSQTGDTDTQYF
V gene: TRBV2; J gene: TRBJ1-2; CDR3 protein: CASSLRDNYGYTF
V gene: TRBV6-5; J gene: TRBJ1-2; CDR3 protein: CASRGDRFYGYTF
V gene: TRBV13; J gene: TRBJ1-4; CDR3 protein: CASSSHVGDEKLFF
V gene: TRBV10-3; J gene: TRBJ2-5; CDR3 protein: CAISEGDRGRETQYF
V gene: TRBV29-1; J gene: TRBJ1-2; CDR3 protein: CSVSRGTAGGYTF
V gene: TRBV7-8; J gene: TRBJ1-5; CDR3 protein: CASSLAPQQPQHF
V gene: TRBV10-3; J gene: TRBJ1-4; CDR3 protein: CATMDSAVEKLFF
V gene: TRBV27; J gene: TRBJ1-1; CDR3 protein: CASSPRQGSSIVWTEAFF
V gene: TRBV6-5; J gene: TRBJ2-2; CDR3 protein: CASSYWRNTGELFF
V gene: TRBV4-2; J gene: TRBJ2-4; CDR3 protein: CASRGGGIGIQYF
V gene: TRBV5-6; J gene: TRBJ2-3; CDR3 protein: CASSWGAVQRGFTDTQYF
V gene: TRBV5-1; J gene: TRBJ1-2; CDR3 protein: CASSLNTDYGYTF
V gene: TRBV6-5; J gene: TRBJ2-3; CDR3 protein: CASRRSQSTDTQYF
V gene: TRBV5-6; J gene: TRBJ1-2; CDR3 protein: CASSPVPGGSNYGYTF
V gene: TRBV28; J gene: TRBJ2-3; CDR3 protein: CASVLRDSTDTQYF
V gene: TRBV5-1; J gene: TRBJ2-3; CDR3 protein: CASHTGGGTDTQYF
V gene: TRBV2; J gene: TRBJ1-5; CDR3 protein: CASSVGQPQHF
V gene: TRBV7-2; J gene: TRBJ1-2; CDR3 protein: CASSFGVNYGYTF
V gene: TRBV7-8; J gene: TRBJ2-7; CDR3 protein: CASSSPTGNEQYF
V gene: TRBV6-5; J gene: TRBJ2-2; CDR3 protein: CASSQVTGFLFF
V gene: TRBV7-9; J gene: TRBJ2-7; CDR3 protein: CASSPRLAVYEQYF
V gene: TRBV19; J gene: TRBJ1-2; CDR3 protein: CASGGLGTASDGYTF
V gene: TRBV9; J gene: TRBJ2-3; CDR3 protein: CASSVAGTRTDTQYF
V gene: TRBV5-1; J gene: TRBJ1-4; CDR3 protein: CASSLELAGAEKLFF
V gene: TRBV10-3; J gene: TRBJ2-2; CDR3 protein: CAISPRDREAGELFF
V gene: TRBV6-6; J gene: TRBJ1-4; CDR3 protein: CASSSPTEAREKLFF